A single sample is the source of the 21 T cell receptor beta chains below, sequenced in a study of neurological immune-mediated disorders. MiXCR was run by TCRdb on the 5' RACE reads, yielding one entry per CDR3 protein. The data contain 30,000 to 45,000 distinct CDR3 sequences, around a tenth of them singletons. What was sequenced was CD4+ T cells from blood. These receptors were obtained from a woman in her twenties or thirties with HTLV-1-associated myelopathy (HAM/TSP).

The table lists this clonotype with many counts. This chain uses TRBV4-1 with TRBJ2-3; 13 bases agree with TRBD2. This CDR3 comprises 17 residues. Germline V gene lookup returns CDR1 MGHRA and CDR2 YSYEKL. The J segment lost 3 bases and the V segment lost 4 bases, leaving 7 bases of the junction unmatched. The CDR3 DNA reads TGCGCCAGCAGCCCGGGACTAGCGGGGATCGTGACAGATACGCAGTATTTT. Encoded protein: CASSPGLAGIVTDTQYF.

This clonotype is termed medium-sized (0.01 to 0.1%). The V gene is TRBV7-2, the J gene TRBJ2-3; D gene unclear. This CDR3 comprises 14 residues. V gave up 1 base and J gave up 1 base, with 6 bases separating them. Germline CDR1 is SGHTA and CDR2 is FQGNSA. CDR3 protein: CASSLVWGTDTQYF. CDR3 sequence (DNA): TGTGCCAGCAGCTTAGTGTGGGGCACAGATACGCAGTATTTT.

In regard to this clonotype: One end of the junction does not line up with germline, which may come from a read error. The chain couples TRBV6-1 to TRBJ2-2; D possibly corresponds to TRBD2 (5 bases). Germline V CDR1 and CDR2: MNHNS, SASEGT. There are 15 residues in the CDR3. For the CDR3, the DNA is TGTGCCAGCAGTGGCGCGGCCCGGTTAAGAACCGGGGAGCTGTTT. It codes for CASSGAARLRTGELF.

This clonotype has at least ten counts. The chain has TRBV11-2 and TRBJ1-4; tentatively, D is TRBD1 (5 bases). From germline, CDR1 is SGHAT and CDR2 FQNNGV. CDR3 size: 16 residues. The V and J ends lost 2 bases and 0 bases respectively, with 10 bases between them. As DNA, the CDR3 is TGTGCCAGCAGCTTATTAGGGGATACAACTAATGAAAAACTGTTTTTT. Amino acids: CASSLLGDTTNEKLFF.

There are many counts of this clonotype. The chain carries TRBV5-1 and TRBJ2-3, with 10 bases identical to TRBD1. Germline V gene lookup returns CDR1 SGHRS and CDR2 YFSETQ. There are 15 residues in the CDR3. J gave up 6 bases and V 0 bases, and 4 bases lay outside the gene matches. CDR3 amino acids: CASSLETGGRDTQYF. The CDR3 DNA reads TGCGCCAGCAGCTTGGAGACAGGGGGCAGGGATACGCAGTATTTT. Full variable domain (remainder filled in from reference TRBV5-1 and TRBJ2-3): KAGVTQTPRYLIKTRGQQVTLSCSPISGHRSVSWYQQTPGQGLQFLFEYFSETQRNKGNFPGRFSGRQFSNSRSEMNVSTLELGDSALYLCASSLETGGRDTQYFGPGTRLTVL.

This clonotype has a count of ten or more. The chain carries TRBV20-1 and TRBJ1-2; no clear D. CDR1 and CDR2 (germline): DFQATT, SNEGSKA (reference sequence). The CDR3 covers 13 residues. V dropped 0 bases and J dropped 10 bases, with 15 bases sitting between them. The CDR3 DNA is TGCAGTGCTAGAGACCTTAGGGCACGGCTCTACACCTTC. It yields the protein CSARDLRARLYTF.

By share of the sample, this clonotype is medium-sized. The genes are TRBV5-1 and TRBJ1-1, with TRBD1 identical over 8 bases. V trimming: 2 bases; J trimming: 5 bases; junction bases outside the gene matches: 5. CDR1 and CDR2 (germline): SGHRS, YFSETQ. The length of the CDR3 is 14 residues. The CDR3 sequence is CASSFRTGRTEAFF. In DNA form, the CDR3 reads TGCGCCAGCAGCTTTAGGACAGGGAGGACTGAAGCTTTCTTT.

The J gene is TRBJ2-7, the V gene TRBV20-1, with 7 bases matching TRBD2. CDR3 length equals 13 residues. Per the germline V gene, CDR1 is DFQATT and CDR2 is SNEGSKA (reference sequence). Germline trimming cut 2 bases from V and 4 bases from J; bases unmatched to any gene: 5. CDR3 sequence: CSARHGGEYEQYF. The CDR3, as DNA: TGCAGTGCTAGACATGGGGGGGAGTACGAGCAGTACTTC.

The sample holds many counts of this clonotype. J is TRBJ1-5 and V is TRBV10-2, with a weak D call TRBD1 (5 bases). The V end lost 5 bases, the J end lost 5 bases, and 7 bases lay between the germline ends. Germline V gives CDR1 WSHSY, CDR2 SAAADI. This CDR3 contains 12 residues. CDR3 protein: CASSLGDQPQHF. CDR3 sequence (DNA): TGCGCCAGCAGTCTGGGGGATCAGCCCCAGCATTTT.

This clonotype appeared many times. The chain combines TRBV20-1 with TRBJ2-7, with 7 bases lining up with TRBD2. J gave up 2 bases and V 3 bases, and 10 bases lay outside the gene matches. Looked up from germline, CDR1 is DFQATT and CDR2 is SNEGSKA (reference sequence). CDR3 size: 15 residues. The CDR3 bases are TGCAGTGCTAGCTATCCTAGCGGAAAAGCCTACGAGCAGTACTTC. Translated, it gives CSASYPSGKAYEQYF.

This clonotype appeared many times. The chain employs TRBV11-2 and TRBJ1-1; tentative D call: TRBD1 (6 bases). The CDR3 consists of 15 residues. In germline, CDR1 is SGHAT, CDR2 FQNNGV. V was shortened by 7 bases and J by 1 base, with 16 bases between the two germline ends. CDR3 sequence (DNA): TGTGCCAGCAACCTTAGGGGGGGGACGAACACTGAAGCTTTCTTT. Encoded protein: CASNLRGGTNTEAFF.

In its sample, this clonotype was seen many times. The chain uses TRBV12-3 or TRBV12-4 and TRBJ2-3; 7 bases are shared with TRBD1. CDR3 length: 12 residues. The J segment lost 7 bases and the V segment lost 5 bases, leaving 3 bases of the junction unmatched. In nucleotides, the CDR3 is TGTGCCAGCAGTCCGGGACAGTATACGCAGTATTTT. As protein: CASSPGQYTQYF.

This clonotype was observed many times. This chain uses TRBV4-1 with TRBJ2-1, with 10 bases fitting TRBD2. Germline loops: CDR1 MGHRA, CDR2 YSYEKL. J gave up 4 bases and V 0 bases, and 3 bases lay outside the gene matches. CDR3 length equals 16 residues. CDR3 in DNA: TGCGCCAGCAGCCAAGAGGTAGCGGGGGGATACAATGAGCAGTTCTTC. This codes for CASSQEVAGGYNEQFF.

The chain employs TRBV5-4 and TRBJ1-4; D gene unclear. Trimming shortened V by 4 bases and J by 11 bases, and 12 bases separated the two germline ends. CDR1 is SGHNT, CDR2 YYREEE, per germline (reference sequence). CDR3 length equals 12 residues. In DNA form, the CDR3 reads TGTGCCAGCAGCGTGATCTCGGGCAAACTGTTTTTT. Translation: CASSVISGKLFF.

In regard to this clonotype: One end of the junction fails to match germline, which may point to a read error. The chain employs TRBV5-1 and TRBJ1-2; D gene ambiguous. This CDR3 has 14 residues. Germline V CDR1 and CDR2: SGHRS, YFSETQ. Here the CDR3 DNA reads TGCGCCAGTAGCTCCACGAAGGCGGTTGGTGGCTACACCTTC. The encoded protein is CASSSTKAVGGYTF.

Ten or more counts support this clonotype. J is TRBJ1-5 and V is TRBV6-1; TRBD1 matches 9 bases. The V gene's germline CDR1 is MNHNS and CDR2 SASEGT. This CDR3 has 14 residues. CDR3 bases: TGTGTAGCCTCGGACAGGGGTAGCAATCAGCCCCAGCATTTT. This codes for CVASDRGSNQPQHF.

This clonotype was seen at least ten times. The CDR3 region is CASPTRSYEQYF. CDR3 sequence (DNA): TGTGCCAGCCCCACCCGCTCCTACGAGCAGTACTTC. This chain joins TRBV6-5 and TRBJ2-7; D gene unclear. V was clipped by 8 bases and J by 0 bases, with 8 bases between them. This CDR3 spans 12 amino acids. Germline V gene lookup returns CDR1 MNHEY and CDR2 SVGAGI.

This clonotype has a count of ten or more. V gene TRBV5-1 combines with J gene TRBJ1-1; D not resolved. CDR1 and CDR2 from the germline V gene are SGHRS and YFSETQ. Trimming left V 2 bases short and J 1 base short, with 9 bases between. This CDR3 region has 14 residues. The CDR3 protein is CASSFSGSNTEAFF. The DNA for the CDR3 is TGCGCCAGCAGCTTTTCAGGCTCGAACACTGAAGCTTTCTTT.

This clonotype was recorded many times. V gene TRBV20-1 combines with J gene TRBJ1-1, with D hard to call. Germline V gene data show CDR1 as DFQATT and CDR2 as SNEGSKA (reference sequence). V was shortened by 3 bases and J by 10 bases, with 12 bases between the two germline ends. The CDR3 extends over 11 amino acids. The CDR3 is CSARSTGSAFF. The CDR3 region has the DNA TGCAGTGCTAGGTCAACGGGGTCAGCTTTCTTT.

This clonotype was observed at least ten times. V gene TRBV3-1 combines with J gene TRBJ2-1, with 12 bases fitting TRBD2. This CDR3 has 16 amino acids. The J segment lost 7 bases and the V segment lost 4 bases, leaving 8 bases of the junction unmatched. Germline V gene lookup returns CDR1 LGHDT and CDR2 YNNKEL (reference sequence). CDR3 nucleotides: TGTGCCAGCAGCCCCACCGGGACTAGCGGGTTAAATGAGCAGTTCTTC. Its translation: CASSPTGTSGLNEQFF.

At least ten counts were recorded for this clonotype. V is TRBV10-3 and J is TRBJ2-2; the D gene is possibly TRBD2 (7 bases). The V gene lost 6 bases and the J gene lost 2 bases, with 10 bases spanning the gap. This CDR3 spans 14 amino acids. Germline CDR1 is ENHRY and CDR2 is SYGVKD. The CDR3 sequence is CAISSGGNTGELFF. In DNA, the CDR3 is TGTGCCATCAGCTCGGGGGGCAACACCGGGGAGCTGTTTTTT.